This note documents a single T cell receptor beta chain sequence. Its matching antigen is unknown. Separate cDNA molecules each had unique molecular identifiers attached to them. Using its own MiXCR run on the 5' RACE reads, TCRdb lists one record per CDR3 protein. Found here are 65,000 to 95,000 distinct CDR3 sequences, about 16% of them singletons; the top ten hold 2.9%. The V gene's germline CDR1 is MGHRA and CDR2 YSYEKL. The V gene lost 0 bases and the J gene lost 3 bases, with 11 bases spanning the gap. The CDR3 contains 15 residues. This specimen comes from a study of early T cells in non-severe SARS-CoV-2 infection. Study details: Sequencing used unsorted whole-blood bulk RNA, so chains lack pairing.

Study-wide results and limits: Private and CD4 specificities were missed by VDJdb matching, skewed to anti-spike CD8.

Source material: whole blood. This TCR was recovered from an adult who was a healthcare worker with PCR-confirmed SARS-CoV-2 infection or an uninfected control (not recorded which). The genes are TRBV4-1 and TRBJ1-2; D ambiguous. In DNA, the CDR3 is TGCGCCAGCAGCCAAGAATCCGGGATTGACTATGGCTACACCTTC. This gives the protein CASSQESGIDYGYTF.